This passage covers 18 T cell receptor beta chains from one sample sequenced in a study of beta chain features in type 1 diabetes (dated by TCRdb to 2016 to 2019). These receptors lack a known antigen. Receptor libraries were prepared by the immunoSEQ multiplex PCR assay. The entire isolated RNA was reverse transcribed using the High Capacity cDNA Reverse Transcription Kit, and thus expressed TCRB transcripts were sequenced. Held by TCRdb, this immuneACCESS table contains in-frame sequences only and omits some clones. Under half of the omission traces to an unresolved V gene where checked; the cause of the rest is unknown. Across this sample there are hundreds of thousands of clones, with roughly a tenth seen only once. Over 0.015% of the sample is held by the ten biggest clonotypes. Study-level results and caveats: A moderate but significant shortening of TCRB CDR3 length was observed in type 1 diabetes patients in all four CD4+ subsets.

The sequenced material came from naive CD4+ T cells from blood. What the cell subset or site label conveys for this sample: true naive CD4+ T cells. The origin of the receptors is a man between 25 and 39 years old with type 1 diabetes.

The chain carries TRBV5-1 and TRBJ2-2, with TRBD2 matching over 7 bases. The germline CDR1 and CDR2 sequences are SGHRS and YFSETQ. V dropped 3 bases and J dropped 5; count of bases not matched to a gene: 4. CDR3 length: 14 residues. CDR3 bases: TGCGCCAGCAGCTCCGGGGGGAGGACCGGGGAGCTGTTTTTT. Translation gives CASSSGGRTGELFF. Combining the CDR3 with reference TRBV5-1 and TRBJ2-2 gives the whole variable domain KAGVTQTPRYLIKTRGQQVTLSCSPISGHRSVSWYQQTPGQGLQFLFEYFSETQRNKGNFPGRFSGRQFSNSRSEMNVSTLELGDSALYLCASSSGGRTGELFFGEGSRLTVL.

This clone has a handful of counts. The chain combines TRBV28 with TRBJ2-5, with no clear D. The CDR3 runs to 13 residues. Deletions cut 5 bases from V and 2 bases from J, with 9 bases between. Germline V gives CDR1 MDHEN, CDR2 SYDVKM. CDR3 DNA sequence: TGTGCCAGCAGTCTACCAACTCAAGAGACCCAGTACTTC. Translating gives CASSLPTQETQYF.

This chain joins TRBV5-1 and TRBJ2-3; 8 bases match TRBD1. CDR3 size: 14 residues. Germline CDR1 reads SGHRS; CDR2 reads YFSETQ. V trimming: 4 bases; J trimming: 4 bases; junction bases outside the gene matches: 5. The CDR3 bases are TGCGCCAGCAGCCCCGACAGGGGACCAGATACGCAGTATTTT. Amino acid sequence: CASSPDRGPDTQYF.

The chain recombines TRBV18 with TRBJ2-7; TRBD2 agrees at 9 bases. The CDR3 runs 15 residues. The J segment lost 4 bases and the V segment lost 3 bases, leaving 7 bases of the junction unmatched. In germline, CDR1 is KGHSH, CDR2 LQKENI. CDR3 DNA: TGTGCCAGCTCACCTAAGCGGGGGGCTGGTTACGAGCAGTACTTC. Encoded protein: CASSPKRGAGYEQYF.

V gene TRBV5-4 combines with J gene TRBJ2-5; 9 bases are shared with TRBD2. Germline V gene data show CDR1 as SGHNT and CDR2 as YYREEE (reference sequence). The CDR3 contains 16 residues. V dropped 4 bases and J dropped 5; count of bases not matched to a gene: 12. Written as DNA, the CDR3 is TGTGCCAGCAGCCCCGGTGGAGCTAGCGGGGTTGAGACCCAGTACTTC. Its protein is CASSPGGASGVETQYF.

The chain is built from TRBV7-2 and TRBJ1-1; no definite D call. The V end lost 6 bases, the J end lost 4 bases, and 12 bases lay between the germline ends. The V gene's germline CDR1 is SGHTA and CDR2 FQGNSA. The CDR3 has 13 amino acids. CDR3 sequence reads: CASSPRVGTEAFF. The CDR3 nucleotides read TGTGCCAGCAGTCCTAGAGTCGGCACTGAAGCTTTCTTT.

The gene calls are TRBV7-3 and TRBJ2-5, with TRBD1 as a possible D gene (6 bases). The germline CDR1 and CDR2 sequences are SGHTA and FQGTGA. V dropped 6 bases and J dropped 5 bases, with 19 bases sitting between them. The CDR3 totals 15 residues. The CDR3 coding sequence is TGTGCCAGCAGTCCCTTTCCCGGGACACGGGAGACCCAGTACTTC. It codes for CASSPFPGTRETQYF.

V is TRBV18 and J is TRBJ1-1, with 8 bases that match TRBD1. V gave up 3 bases and J gave up 5 bases; unmatched junction bases: 11. The CDR3 contains 16 residues. CDR1 and CDR2 from the germline V gene are KGHSH and LQKENI. The CDR3 nucleotides read TGTGCCAGCTCACCTGCAACCGGGACAGGTTGGACTGAAGCTTTCTTT. This sequence encodes CASSPATGTGWTEAFF.

V gene TRBV5-1 combines with J gene TRBJ1-6; D is possibly TRBD1 (5 bases). The length of the CDR3 is 15 residues. V was clipped by 4 bases and J by 7 bases, with 15 bases between them. Germline loops: CDR1 SGHRS, CDR2 YFSETQ. The CDR3 loop reads CASSLGTGGNSPLHF. The CDR3 bases are TGCGCCAGCAGCCTAGGGACGGGAGGGAATTCACCCCTCCACTTT.

This chain links TRBV2 with TRBJ2-1; 7 bases align to TRBD2. This CDR3 is 14 amino acids long. The germline V gene has CDR1 SNHLY and CDR2 FYNNEI. V trimming: 3 bases; J trimming: 12 bases; junction bases outside the gene matches: 11. In DNA, the CDR3 is TGTGCCAGCAGTGAGGGCGGGAGTCACACGAGGCAGTTCTTC. Translating it yields CASSEGGSHTRQFF.

The J gene is TRBJ2-2, the V gene TRBV18; no clear D gene. There are 13 residues in the CDR3. The germline V gene encodes CDR1 KGHSH and CDR2 LQKENI. V lost 3 bases and J 1 base, leaving 3 bases between the germline ends. CDR3 amino acids: CASSPLNTGELFF. CDR3 nucleotides: TGTGCCAGCTCACCCTTGAACACCGGGGAGCTGTTTTTT.

The chain is built from TRBV7-9 and TRBJ1-5; 7 bases are shared with TRBD1. CDR1 is SEHNR and CDR2 is FQNEAQ in the germline V gene (reference sequence). The CDR3 loop spans 14 amino acids. Trimming at V came to 5 bases and at J to 1 base, leaving 2 bases not matched to a gene. This CDR3 reads CASSLTGSNQPQHF. The CDR3 nucleotides read TGTGCCAGCAGCCTGACAGGGAGCAATCAGCCCCAGCATTTT.

This clone came up a few times. The V gene is TRBV4-1, the J gene TRBJ2-7; maybe TRBD1 (8 bases). The length of the CDR3 is 13 residues. Germline V gene sequence: CDR1 MGHRA, CDR2 YSYEKL. V lost 4 bases and J 5 bases, leaving 12 bases between the germline ends. CDR3 in DNA: TGCGCCAGCAGCCGAACAGGGGGGGACGAGCAGTACTTC. Its protein product is CASSRTGGDEQYF.

V and J are TRBV11-2 and TRBJ2-7; maybe TRBD2 (5 bases). Germline V gene data show CDR1 as SGHAT and CDR2 as FQNNGV. The V and J ends lost 1 base and 6 bases respectively, with 10 bases between them. This CDR3 spans 13 amino acids. CDR3 region: CASSLGLEGEQYF. The CDR3, as DNA: TGTGCCAGCAGCTTAGGGCTAGAGGGCGAGCAGTACTTC.

The gene calls are TRBV29-1 and TRBJ2-3, with TRBD1 matching 7 bases. CDR3 length: 14 residues. Germline V CDR1 and CDR2: SQVTM, ANQGSEA. Unmatched junction bases numbered 6, after V lost 2 bases and J lost 4 bases. For the CDR3, the DNA is TGCAGCGTTGAACAAGGGGGCGAGTCAGATACGCAGTATTTT. Translation: CSVEQGGESDTQYF.

The chain links TRBV4-1 to TRBJ2-1; tentative D call: TRBD1 (5 bases). This CDR3 spans 14 amino acids. The germline gives CDR1 MGHRA, CDR2 YSYEKL. V shed 1 base and J shed 5 bases, with 9 bases lying between them. The CDR3 nucleotides read TGCGCCAGCAGCCAAGTCCGCAGGGACAATGAGCAGTTCTTC. Translating it yields CASSQVRRDNEQFF.

This chain uses TRBV9 with TRBJ1-1, with TRBD1 identical over 7 bases. The CDR3 sequence is 14 residues long. Germline V gene sequence: CDR1 SGDLS, CDR2 YYNGEE. J lost 5 bases, V lost 0 bases, and 4 bases had no gene match. The CDR3 coding sequence is TGTGCCAGCAGCGTAGTAGGGGGCGGAACTGAAGCTTTCTTT. Protein product: CASSVVGGGTEAFF.

In its sample, this clone was seen a few times. This rearrangement joins TRBV9 to TRBJ2-2; D possibly corresponds to TRBD2 (5 bases). Germline V CDR1 and CDR2: SGDLS, YYNGEE. V lost 0 bases and J 3 bases, leaving 15 bases between the germline ends. The CDR3 extends over 17 amino acids. The CDR3 sequence: CASSVALPGSHTGELFF. For the CDR3, the DNA is TGTGCCAGCAGCGTAGCTCTCCCGGGATCCCACACCGGGGAGCTGTTTTTT.